The 7 T cell receptor beta chains below come from one sample, sequenced in a study of shared clonotypes between healthy human individuals. Only in-frame clones appear in the TCRdb table, and some are missing; sequencing was by immunoSEQ multiplex PCR. The data show under 1,100,000 clones, 70% to 80% seen once. The material sequenced was memory CD4+ T cells sorted from blood. Subset given: CD45RA-negative fraction. The receptors here all came from a man aged 18-30 years in good health.

In its sample, this clone was seen a few times. The rearrangement links TRBV7-2 to TRBJ2-7; the match to TRBD1 covers 8 bases. Trimming took 5 bases from V and 6 from J; bases not matched to a gene: 15. CDR1 and CDR2 from the germline V gene are SGHTA and FQGNSA. The CDR3 totals 16 residues. The CDR3, as DNA: TGTGCCAGCAGCATACAACGGAGCACCGGGACAGGCGAGCAGTACTTC. Amino acids: CASSIQRSTGTGEQYF. The entire variable domain, with the rest obtained from reference TRBV7-2 and TRBJ2-7, is as follows: GAGVSQSPSNKVTEKGKDVELRCDPISGHTALYWYRQSLGQGLEFLIYFQGNSAPDKSGLPSDRFSAERTGGSVSTLTIQRTQQEDSAVYLCASSIQRSTGTGEQYFGPGTRLTVT.

The gene calls are TRBV5-1 and TRBJ2-7; 8 nucleotides line up with TRBD1. The CDR3 is made up of 14 amino acids. Germline values: CDR1 SGHRS, CDR2 YFSETQ. Losses at the gene ends were 0 bases for V and 3 bases for J; bases not matched to a gene: 2. DNA of the CDR3: TGCGCCAGCAGCTTGGGGACAGGGTTCTACGAGCAGTACTTC. Translating it yields CASSLGTGFYEQYF.

The chain has TRBV2 and TRBJ1-2, with 10 nucleotides matching TRBD1. CDR3 length: 15 amino acids. Germline V gene sequence: CDR1 SNHLY, CDR2 FYNNEI. The V gene end was trimmed by 2 bases and the J gene end by 6 bases; junction bases not matched to a gene: 6. The CDR3 region has the DNA TGTGCCAGCAGTGAACTCCGGGACAGGGGAAATGGCTACACCTTC. It encodes CASSELRDRGNGYTF. Combining the CDR3 with reference TRBV2 and TRBJ1-2 gives the whole variable domain EPEVTQTPSHQVTQMGQEVILRCVPISNHLYFYWYRQILGQKVEFLVSFYNNEISEKSEIFDDQFSVERPDGSNFTLKIRSTKLEDSAMYFCASSELRDRGNGYTFGSGTRLTVV.

This clone was seen a single time. Other DNA sequences in the same sample also yield this CDR3. The CDR3 bases are TGTGCCAGTTCGAGGGCGGGGGGCCGGACAGATACGCAGTATTTT. Its translation is CASSRAGGRTDTQYF. V is TRBV27 and J is TRBJ2-3; 8 bases fit TRBD2. This CDR3 is built from 15 residues. The junction had 11 bases not matched to a gene; V was cut back by 9 bases and J by 3 bases. Germline-derived CDR1 and CDR2 are MNHEY and SMNVEV (reference sequence).

V usage is TRBV18 and J usage is TRBJ1-1; no definite D call. Germline V gene data show CDR1 as KGHSH and CDR2 as LQKENI. The CDR3 extends over 13 amino acids. V gave up 6 bases and J gave up 0 bases, with 8 bases separating them. The CDR3 reads CASSRVMNTEAFF. Here the CDR3 DNA reads TGTGCCAGCTCCAGAGTCATGAACACTGAAGCTTTCTTT.

The V gene is TRBV11-2, the J gene TRBJ1-3; D may be TRBD1 (5 bases). The V end lost 1 base, the J end lost 3 bases, and 7 bases lay between the germline ends. Germline V gene lookup returns CDR1 SGHAT and CDR2 FQNNGV. The CDR3 spans 14 residues. CDR3 nucleotide sequence: TGTGCCAGCAGCTTAGGGGGCCTTGGAAACACCATATATTTT. Translated: CASSLGGLGNTIYF.

This clone came up a few times. V usage is TRBV5-8 and J usage is TRBJ2-7; TRBD1 aligns across 9 bases. Germline V gives CDR1 SGHTS, CDR2 YDEGEE. This CDR3 region has 16 residues. Germline trimming cut 4 bases from V and 1 base from J; bases unmatched to any gene: 9. The CDR3 nucleotides read TGTGCCAGCAGCCAGGGTCCCGGGACAGGGTCCTACGAGCAGTACTTC. The encoded protein is CASSQGPGTGSYEQYF.